This TCR beta chain was found in a study of blood T cells in healthy people across ages. Regarding the study as a whole: Across the age range, TCR beta diversity per million T cells fell in a roughly linear way.

This CDR3 spans 13 amino acids. Trimming removed 7 bases from V and 0 bases from J, with 10 bases in between. The germline V gene has CDR1 DFQATT and CDR2 SNEGSKA (reference sequence). It was with a sample-barcoded 5' primer and a J-beta primer mix that a second PCR of about 7 to 12 cycles was run. TCRdb fed the 5' RACE reads into MiXCR, producing one record per CDR3 protein. Altogether 500,000 to 700,000 distinct CDR3 sequences are present, roughly 30% being singletons, with the ten largest covering 15% to 18%. Many counts were recorded for this clonotype. Antigen: not known. Isolation recovered at least 7 million PBMCs from every sample.

V gene TRBV20-1 combines with J gene TRBJ2-4; the D is unclear. The TCR sequence derives from an elderly woman in good health. The sample consisted of blood. The CDR3 DNA reads TGCAGTGTTGTAGGCCTAGCCAAAAACATTCAGTACTTC. The encoded protein is CSVVGLAKNIQYF.